These 9 T cell receptor beta chains share one sample of origin, sequenced in a study of blood T cell repertoires in COVID-19. Sequencing was performed with immunoSEQ multiplex PCR; in TCRdb, only in-frame clones are kept and a portion is missing. In the table there are approximately 110,000 clones, over 75% of which are singletons. Material: peripheral blood. Receptor source: a man aged 70-80 years with active or convalescent COVID-19.

This clone was detected once. The chain carries TRBV7-2 and TRBJ2-1; TRBD1 matches at 10 bases. V was clipped by 5 bases and J by 4 bases; unmatched bases: 8. This CDR3 region has 16 residues. Germline CDR1 is SGHTA and CDR2 is FQGNSA. In DNA, the CDR3 is TGTGCCAGCAGCCCCCAGGGACAGGGGTTATACAATGAGCAGTTCTTC. Its protein is CASSPQGQGLYNEQFF.

V is TRBV28 and J is TRBJ2-7; D gene unclear. Per the germline V gene, CDR1 is MDHEN and CDR2 is SYDVKM. Trimming took off 6 bases at V and 3 bases at J, with 9 bases between the two ends. The CDR3 length is 12 residues. CDR3 DNA sequence: TGTGCCAGCAGCAACTTCGACTACGAGCAGTACTTC. It encodes CASSNFDYEQYF.

V usage is TRBV27 and J usage is TRBJ1-1; 7 bases align to TRBD1. This CDR3 spans 14 amino acids. Trimming at V came to 8 bases and at J to 4 bases, leaving 10 bases not matched to a gene. Germline values: CDR1 MNHEY, CDR2 SMNVEV (reference sequence). As DNA, the CDR3 is TGTGCCAGCTCCCTTGTTAAGGGGGCCACTGAAGCTTTCTTT. Amino acids: CASSLVKGATEAFF.

This clone has only a few counts. The rearrangement links TRBV5-8 to TRBJ2-6; 10 nucleotides agree with TRBD1. After removal of 0 bases from V and 13 bases from J, the junction contained 10 bases not matched to a gene. CDR1 and CDR2 from the germline V gene are SGHTS and YDEGEE. The CDR3 totals 16 residues. The CDR3 reads CASSLGPRTGGRVLTF. CDR3 DNA: TGTGCCAGCAGCTTGGGGCCGAGGACAGGGGGTAGGGTCCTGACTTTC.

In this sample, this clone turned up a few times. The genes are TRBV2 and TRBJ1-2; TRBD1 is a possible D gene (5 bases). The germline V and J ends were trimmed by 0 bases and 4 bases, with 15 bases remaining between them. The CDR3 is made up of 16 amino acids. Germline lookup yields CDR1 SNHLY and CDR2 FYNNEI. The DNA for the CDR3 is TGTGCCAGCAGTGAAGCGCCGGCTTGGGGACTCTATGGCTACACCTTC. Amino acids: CASSEAPAWGLYGYTF.

A few counts support this clone. The chain has TRBV5-1 and TRBJ1-5, with TRBD1 as a possible D gene (5 bases). Germline V gene lookup returns CDR1 SGHRS and CDR2 YFSETQ. CDR3 size: 13 residues. Trimming removed 5 bases from V and 5 bases from J, with 11 bases in between. The CDR3 protein is CASSSGPDQPQHF. CDR3 DNA sequence: TGCGCCAGCAGTTCAGGGCCTGATCAGCCCCAGCATTTT.

This clone was recorded at least ten times. V and J are TRBV10-2 and TRBJ2-5; D may be TRBD2 (5 bases). Germline-derived CDR1 and CDR2 are WSHSY and SAAADI. V shed 5 bases and J shed 0 bases, with 16 bases lying between them. This CDR3 is 16 amino acids long. The CDR3 is CASSTSQRRDQETQYF. The CDR3 coding sequence is TGCGCCAGCAGTACCTCCCAACGGCGGGACCAAGAGACCCAGTACTTC.

The chain recombines TRBV12-3 or TRBV12-4 with TRBJ2-7, with D possibly matching TRBD2 (6 bases). The length of the CDR3 is 12 residues. V was pared by 5 bases and J by 4 bases, with 9 bases between. The CDR3 nucleotides are TGTGCCAGCAGTCTGGGACTTTACGAGCAGTACTTC. Translated: CASSLGLYEQYF.

The chain is built from TRBV12-5 and TRBJ2-1, with TRBD2 matching over 13 bases. V dropped 6 bases and J dropped 14; count of bases not matched to a gene: 4. Germline CDR1 LGHNT, CDR2 FRNRAP. This CDR3 is built from 12 residues. CDR3 amino acids: CASGGLAGEEFF. DNA of the CDR3: TGTGCTAGTGGCGGACTAGCGGGAGAAGAGTTCTTC.